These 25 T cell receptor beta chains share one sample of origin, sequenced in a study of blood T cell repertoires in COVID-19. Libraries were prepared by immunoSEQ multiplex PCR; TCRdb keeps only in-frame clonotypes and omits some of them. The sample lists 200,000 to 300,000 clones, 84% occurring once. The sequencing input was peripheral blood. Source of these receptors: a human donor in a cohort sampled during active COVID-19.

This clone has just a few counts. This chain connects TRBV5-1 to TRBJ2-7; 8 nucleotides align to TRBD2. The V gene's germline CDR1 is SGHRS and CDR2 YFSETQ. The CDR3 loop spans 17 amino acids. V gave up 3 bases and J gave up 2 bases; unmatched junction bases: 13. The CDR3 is CASSSSPGAGGPYEQYF. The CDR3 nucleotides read TGCGCCAGCAGCTCCTCCCCCGGGGCGGGAGGACCCTACGAGCAGTACTTC.

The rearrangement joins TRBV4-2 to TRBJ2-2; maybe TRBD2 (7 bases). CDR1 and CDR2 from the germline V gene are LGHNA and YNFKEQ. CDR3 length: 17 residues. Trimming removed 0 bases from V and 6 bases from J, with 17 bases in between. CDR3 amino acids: CASSQDPLGGGAGELFF. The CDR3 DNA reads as TGTGCCAGCAGCCAAGACCCCTTAGGGGGAGGGGCCGGGGAGCTGTTTTTT.

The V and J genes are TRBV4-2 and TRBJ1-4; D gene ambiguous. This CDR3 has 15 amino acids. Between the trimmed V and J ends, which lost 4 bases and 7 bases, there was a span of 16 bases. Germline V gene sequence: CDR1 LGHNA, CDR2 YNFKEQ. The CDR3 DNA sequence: TGTGCCAGCAGCCCAGAGACACGTCGCGTTGAAAAACTGTTTTTT. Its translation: CASSPETRRVEKLFF.

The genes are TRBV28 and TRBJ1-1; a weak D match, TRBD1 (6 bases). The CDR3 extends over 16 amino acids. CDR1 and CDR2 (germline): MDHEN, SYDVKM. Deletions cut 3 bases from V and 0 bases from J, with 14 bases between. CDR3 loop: CASSFLTDRMNTEAFF. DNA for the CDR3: TGTGCCAGCAGTTTCCTTACGGACAGAATGAACACTGAAGCTTTCTTT.

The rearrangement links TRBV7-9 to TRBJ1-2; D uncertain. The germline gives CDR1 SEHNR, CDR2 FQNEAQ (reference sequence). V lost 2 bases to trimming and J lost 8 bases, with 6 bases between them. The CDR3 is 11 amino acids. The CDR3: CASSLSGGYTF. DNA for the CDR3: TGTGCCAGCAGCTTATCGGGGGGCTACACCTTC.

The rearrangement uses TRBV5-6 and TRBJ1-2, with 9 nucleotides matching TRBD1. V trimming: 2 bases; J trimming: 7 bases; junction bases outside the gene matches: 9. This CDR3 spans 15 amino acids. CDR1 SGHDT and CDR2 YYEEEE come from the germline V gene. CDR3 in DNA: TGTGCCAGCAGCTTCGCCGGGACAGGGCCTGGTGGCTACACCTTC. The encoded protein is CASSFAGTGPGGYTF. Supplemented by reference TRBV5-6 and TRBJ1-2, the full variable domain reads DAGVTQSPTHLIKTRGQQVTLRCSPKSGHDTVSWYQQALGQGPQFIFQYYEEEERQRGNFPDRFSGHQFPNYSSELNVNALLLGDSALYLCASSFAGTGPGGYTFGSGTRLTVV.

CDR3 region: CASSLIRQGAYEQYF. In DNA form, the CDR3 reads TGCGCCAGCAGCCTCATACGACAGGGCGCCTACGAGCAGTACTTC. The chain uses TRBV4-1 and TRBJ2-7; 7 bases fit TRBD1. The CDR3 spans 15 residues. Germline values: CDR1 MGHRA, CDR2 YSYEKL. Unmatched junction bases numbered 8, after V lost 4 bases and J lost 2 bases.

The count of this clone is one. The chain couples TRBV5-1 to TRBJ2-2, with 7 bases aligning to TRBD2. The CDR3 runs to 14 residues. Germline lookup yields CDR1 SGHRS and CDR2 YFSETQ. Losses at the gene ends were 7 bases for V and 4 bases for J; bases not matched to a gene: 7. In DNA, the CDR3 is TGCGCCAGCTTCCTAGGCGGGGGCACCGGGGAGCTGTTTTTT. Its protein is CASFLGGGTGELFF.

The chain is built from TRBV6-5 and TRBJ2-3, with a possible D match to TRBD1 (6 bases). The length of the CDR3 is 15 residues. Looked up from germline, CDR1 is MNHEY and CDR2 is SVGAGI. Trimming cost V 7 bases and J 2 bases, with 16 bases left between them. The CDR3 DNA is TGTGCCAGCAAAGGCCTGACAGGATACACAGATACGCAGTATTTT. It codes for CASKGLTGYTDTQYF.

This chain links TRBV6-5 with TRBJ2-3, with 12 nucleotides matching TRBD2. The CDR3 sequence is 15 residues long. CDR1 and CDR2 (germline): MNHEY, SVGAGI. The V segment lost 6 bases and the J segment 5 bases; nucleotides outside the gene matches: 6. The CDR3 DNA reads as TGTGCCAGCAGACTAGCGGGAGGAGCGGGAGATACGCAGTATTTT. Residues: CASRLAGGAGDTQYF.

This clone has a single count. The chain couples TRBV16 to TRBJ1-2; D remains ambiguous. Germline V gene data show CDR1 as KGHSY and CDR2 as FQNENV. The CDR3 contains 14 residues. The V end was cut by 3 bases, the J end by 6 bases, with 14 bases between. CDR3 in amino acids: CASSHQRRGDGYTF. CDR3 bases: TGTGCCAGCAGCCACCAACGCCGCGGGGATGGCTACACCTTC.

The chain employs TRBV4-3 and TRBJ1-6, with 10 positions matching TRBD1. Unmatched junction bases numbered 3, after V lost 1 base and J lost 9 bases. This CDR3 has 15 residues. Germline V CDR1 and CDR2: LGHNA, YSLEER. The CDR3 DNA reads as TGCGCCAGCAGCCAAGCCTGGGACAGGGGTTCACCCCTCCACTTT. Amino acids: CASSQAWDRGSPLHF.

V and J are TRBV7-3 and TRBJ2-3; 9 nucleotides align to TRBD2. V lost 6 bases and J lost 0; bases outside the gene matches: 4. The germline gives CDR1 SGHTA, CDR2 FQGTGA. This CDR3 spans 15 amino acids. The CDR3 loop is CASSMAGGSTDTQYF. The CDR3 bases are TGTGCCAGCAGTATGGCGGGAGGGAGCACAGATACGCAGTATTTT.

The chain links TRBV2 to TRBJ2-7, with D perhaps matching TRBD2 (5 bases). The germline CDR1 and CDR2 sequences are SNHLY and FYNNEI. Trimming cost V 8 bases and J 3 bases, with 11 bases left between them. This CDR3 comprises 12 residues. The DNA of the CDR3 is TGTGCCAGCGGGAAGACTAACTACGAGCAGTACTTC. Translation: CASGKTNYEQYF.

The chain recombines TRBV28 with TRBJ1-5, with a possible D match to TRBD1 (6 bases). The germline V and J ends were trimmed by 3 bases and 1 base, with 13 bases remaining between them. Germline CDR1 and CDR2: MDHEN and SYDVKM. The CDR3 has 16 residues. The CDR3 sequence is CASSFDRRVSNQPQHF. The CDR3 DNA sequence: TGTGCCAGCAGTTTTGACAGGCGAGTGAGCAATCAGCCCCAGCATTTT.

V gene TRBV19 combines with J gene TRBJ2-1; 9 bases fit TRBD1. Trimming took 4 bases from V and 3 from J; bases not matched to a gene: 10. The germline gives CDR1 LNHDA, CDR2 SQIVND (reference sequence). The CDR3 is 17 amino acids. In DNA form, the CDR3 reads TGTGCCAGTAGTAACCGCAGGACAGGGGTGGGCTACAATGAGCAGTTCTTC. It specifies CASSNRRTGVGYNEQFF.

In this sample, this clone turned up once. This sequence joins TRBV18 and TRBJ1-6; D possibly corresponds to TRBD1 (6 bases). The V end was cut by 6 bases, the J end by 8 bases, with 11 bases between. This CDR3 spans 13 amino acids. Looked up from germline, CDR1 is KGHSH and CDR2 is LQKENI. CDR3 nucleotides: TGTGCCAGCTCCACAGGGCTGGATTCACCCCTCCACTTT. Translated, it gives CASSTGLDSPLHF.

In nucleotides, the CDR3 is TGTGCCAGCACCCCTGGGGGGGACGAGCAGTACTTC. Protein: CASTPGGDEQYF. The V call is TRBV5-4, the J call TRBJ2-7; TRBD2 aligns across 7 bases. J was trimmed by 5 bases and V by 6 bases; bases with no gene match: 5. This CDR3 is 12 amino acids long. CDR1 is SGHNT, CDR2 YYREEE, per germline (reference sequence). Full variable domain (missing parts from reference TRBV5-4 and TRBJ2-7): ETGVTQSPTHLIKTRGQQVTLRCSSQSGHNTVSWYQQALGQGPQFIFQYYREEENGRGNFPPRFSGLQFPNYSSELNVNALELDDSALYLCASTPGGDEQYFGPGTRLTVT.

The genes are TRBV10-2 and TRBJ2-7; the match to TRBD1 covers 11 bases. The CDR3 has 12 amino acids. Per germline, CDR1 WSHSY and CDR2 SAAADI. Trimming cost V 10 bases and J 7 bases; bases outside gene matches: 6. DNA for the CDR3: TGCGCCACCGGACAGGGGGCGGGGGAGCAGTACTTC. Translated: CATGQGAGEQYF.

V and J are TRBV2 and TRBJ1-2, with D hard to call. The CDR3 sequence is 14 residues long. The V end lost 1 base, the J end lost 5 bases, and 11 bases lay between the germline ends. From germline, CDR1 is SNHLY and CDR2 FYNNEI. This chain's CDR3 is CASSEGPAGYGYTF. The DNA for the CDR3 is TGTGCCAGCAGTGAAGGGCCGGCGGGTTATGGCTACACCTTC.

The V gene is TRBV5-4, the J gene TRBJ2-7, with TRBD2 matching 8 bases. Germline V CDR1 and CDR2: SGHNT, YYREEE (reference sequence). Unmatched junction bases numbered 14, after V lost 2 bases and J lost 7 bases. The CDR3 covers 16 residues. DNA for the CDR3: TGTGCCAGCAGCTTTAGCGGGACATCTTATACCTGGGAGCAGTACTTC. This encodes CASSFSGTSYTWEQYF.

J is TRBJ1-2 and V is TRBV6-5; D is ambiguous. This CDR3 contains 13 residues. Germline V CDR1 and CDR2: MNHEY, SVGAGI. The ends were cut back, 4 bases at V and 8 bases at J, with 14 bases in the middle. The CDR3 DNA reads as TGTGCCAGCAGTTCTTGGGCCATAGAGGGCTACACCTTC. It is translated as CASSSWAIEGYTF.

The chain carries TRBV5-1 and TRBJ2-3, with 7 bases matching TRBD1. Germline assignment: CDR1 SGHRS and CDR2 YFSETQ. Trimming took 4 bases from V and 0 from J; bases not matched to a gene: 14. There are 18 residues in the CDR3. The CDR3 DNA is TGCGCCAGCAGCCGAACAGGGACAGCATCCTTTAGCACAGATACGCAGTATTTT. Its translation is CASSRTGTASFSTDTQYF.

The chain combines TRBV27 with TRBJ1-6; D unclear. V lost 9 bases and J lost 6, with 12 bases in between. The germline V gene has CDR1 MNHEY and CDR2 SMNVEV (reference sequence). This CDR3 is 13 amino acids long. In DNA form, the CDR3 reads TGTGCCAGGAACAACCAAGTTAATTCACCCCTCCACTTT. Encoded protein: CARNNQVNSPLHF.

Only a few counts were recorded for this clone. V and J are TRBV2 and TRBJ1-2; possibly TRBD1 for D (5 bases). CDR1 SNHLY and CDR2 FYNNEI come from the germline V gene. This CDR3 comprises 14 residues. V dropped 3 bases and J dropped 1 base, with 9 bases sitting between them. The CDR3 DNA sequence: TGTGCCAGCAGTGAGCGGCAGGGTAACTATGGCTACACCTTC. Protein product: CASSERQGNYGYTF.